Presented here are 5 T cell receptor beta chains from one specimen sequenced in a study of cytomegalovirus exposure and HLA in healthy donors. The PCR contained 60 Vbeta and 13 Jbeta primers. Libraries were prepared by immunoSEQ multiplex PCR; TCRdb keeps only in-frame clonotypes and omits some of them. This table holds about 150,000 clones, roughly 87% found once. Source material: PBMCs. The source of these receptors is a young man in good health and CMV-seropositive.

The chain employs TRBV27 and TRBJ1-6; D perhaps matches TRBD1 (5 bases). Trimming took 3 bases from V and 7 from J, leaving 10 bases between them. Germline V gene sequence: CDR1 MNHEY, CDR2 SMNVEV (reference sequence). The CDR3 is 14 residues long. The CDR3 DNA sequence: TGTGCCAGCAGTTTTGGGGCCCGGAATTCACCCCTCCACTTT. It specifies CASSFGARNSPLHF.

This clone was found a few times. The chain is built from TRBV19 and TRBJ1-1; 9 nucleotides align to TRBD1. Germline CDR1 LNHDA, CDR2 SQIVND (reference sequence). CDR3 length: 15 amino acids. V was clipped by 10 bases and J by 1 base; unmatched bases: 10. CDR3 region: CATSPTGGRNTEAFF. CDR3 coding DNA: TGTGCCACATCCCCTACAGGGGGCAGGAACACTGAAGCTTTCTTT.

The J gene is TRBJ2-2, the V gene TRBV9; D is ambiguous. The CDR3 is made up of 14 amino acids. From germline, CDR1 is SGDLS and CDR2 YYNGEE. V was trimmed by 2 bases and J by 4 bases, leaving 9 bases between them. The CDR3 DNA sequence: TGTGCCAGCAGCGTTCAGGATACCACCGGGGAGCTGTTTTTT. This encodes CASSVQDTTGELFF.

This clone was picked up a small number of times. CDR3 bases: TGTGCCAGCAGCAAAGAGGAGACTAGAGGTGGGTCCTACGAGCAGTACTTC. This codes for CASSKEETRGGSYEQYF. The rearrangement uses TRBV21-1 and TRBJ2-7; TRBD2 is the table's D call, not checked against the DNA. TRBV21-1 represents a pseudogene. This CDR3 region has 17 residues.

The V call is TRBV28, the J call TRBJ1-2; D is unclear. The germline V gene has CDR1 MDHEN and CDR2 SYDVKM. The length of the CDR3 is 17 residues. Trimming took off 3 bases at V and 1 base at J, with 18 bases between the two ends. CDR3 in amino acids: CASSFTQRRTGNYGYTF. In DNA, the CDR3 is TGTGCCAGCAGTTTCACCCAGCGGAGGACCGGTAACTATGGCTACACCTTC.